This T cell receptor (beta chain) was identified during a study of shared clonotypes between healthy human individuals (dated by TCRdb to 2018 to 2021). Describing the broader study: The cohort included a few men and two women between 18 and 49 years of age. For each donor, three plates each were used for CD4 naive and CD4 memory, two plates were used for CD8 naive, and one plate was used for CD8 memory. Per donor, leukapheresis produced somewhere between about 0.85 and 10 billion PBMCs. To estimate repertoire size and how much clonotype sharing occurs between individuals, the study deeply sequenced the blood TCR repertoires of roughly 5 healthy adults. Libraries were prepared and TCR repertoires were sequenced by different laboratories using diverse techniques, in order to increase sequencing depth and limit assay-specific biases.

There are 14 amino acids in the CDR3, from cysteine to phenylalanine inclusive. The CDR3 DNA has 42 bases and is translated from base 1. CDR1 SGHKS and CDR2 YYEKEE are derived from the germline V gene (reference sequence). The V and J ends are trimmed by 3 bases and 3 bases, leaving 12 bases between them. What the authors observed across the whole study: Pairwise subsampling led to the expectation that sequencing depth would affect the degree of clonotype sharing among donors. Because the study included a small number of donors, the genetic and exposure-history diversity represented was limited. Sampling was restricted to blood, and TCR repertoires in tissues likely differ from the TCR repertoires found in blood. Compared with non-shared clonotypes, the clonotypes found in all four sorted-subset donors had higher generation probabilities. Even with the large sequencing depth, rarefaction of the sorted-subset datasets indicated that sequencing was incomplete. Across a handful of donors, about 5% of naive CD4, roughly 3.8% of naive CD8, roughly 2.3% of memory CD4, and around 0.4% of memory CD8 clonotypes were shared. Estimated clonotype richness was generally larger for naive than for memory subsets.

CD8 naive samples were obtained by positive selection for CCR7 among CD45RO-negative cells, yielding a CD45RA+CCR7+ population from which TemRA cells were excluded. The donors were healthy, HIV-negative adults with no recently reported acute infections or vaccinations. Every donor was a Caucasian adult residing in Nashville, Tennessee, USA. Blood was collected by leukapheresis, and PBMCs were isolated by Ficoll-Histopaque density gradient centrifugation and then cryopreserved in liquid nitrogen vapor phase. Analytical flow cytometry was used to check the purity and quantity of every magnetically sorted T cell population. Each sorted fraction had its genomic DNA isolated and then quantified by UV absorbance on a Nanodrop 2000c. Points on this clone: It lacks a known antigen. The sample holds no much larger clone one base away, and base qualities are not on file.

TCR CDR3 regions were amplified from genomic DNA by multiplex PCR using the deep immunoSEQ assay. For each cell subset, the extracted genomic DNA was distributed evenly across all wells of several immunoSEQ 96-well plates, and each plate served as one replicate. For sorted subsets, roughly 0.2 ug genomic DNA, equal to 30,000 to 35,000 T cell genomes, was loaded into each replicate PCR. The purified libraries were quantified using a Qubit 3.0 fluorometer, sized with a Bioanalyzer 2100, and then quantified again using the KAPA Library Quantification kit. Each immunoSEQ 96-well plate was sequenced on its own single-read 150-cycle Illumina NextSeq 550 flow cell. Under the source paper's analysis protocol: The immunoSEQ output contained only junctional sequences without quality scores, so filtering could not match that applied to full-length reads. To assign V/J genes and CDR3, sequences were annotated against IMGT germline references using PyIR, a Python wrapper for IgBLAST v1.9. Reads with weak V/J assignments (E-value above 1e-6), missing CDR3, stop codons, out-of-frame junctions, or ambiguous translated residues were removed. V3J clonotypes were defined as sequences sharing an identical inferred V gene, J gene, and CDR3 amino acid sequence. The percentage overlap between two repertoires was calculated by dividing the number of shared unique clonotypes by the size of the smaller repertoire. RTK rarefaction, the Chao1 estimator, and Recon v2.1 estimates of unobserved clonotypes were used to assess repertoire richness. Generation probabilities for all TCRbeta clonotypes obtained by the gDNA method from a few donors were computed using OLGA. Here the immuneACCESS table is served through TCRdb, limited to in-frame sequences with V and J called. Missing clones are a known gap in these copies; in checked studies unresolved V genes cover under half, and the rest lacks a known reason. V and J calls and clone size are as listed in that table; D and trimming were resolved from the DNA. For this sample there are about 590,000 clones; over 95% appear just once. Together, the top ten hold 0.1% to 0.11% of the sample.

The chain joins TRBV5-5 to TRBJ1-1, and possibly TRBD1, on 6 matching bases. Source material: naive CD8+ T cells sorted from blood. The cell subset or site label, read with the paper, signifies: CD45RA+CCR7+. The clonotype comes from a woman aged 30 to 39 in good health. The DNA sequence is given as TGTGCCAGCAGCTACTACAGGGATTACACTGAAGCTTTCTTT. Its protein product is CASSYYRDYTEAFF.